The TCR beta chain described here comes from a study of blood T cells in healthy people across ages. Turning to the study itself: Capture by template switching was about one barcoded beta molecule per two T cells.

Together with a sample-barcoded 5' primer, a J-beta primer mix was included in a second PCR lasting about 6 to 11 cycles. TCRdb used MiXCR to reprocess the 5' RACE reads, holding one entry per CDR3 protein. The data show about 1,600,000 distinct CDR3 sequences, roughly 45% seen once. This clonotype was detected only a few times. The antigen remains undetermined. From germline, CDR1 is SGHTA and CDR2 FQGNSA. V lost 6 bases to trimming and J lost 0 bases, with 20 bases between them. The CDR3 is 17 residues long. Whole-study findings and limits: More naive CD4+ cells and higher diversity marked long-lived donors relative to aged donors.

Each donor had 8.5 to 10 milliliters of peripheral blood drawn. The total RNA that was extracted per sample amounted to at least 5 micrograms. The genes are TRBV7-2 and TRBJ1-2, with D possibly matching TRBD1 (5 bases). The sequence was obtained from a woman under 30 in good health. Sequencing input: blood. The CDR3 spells CASSPGRALLSNYGYTF. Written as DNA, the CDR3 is TGTGCCAGCAGTCCCGGCAGGGCGTTACTTTCTAACTATGGCTACACCTTC.